This T cell receptor (beta chain) was sequenced during a study of CD8 T cells in Susac syndrome (dated by TCRdb to the late 2010s). About the investigation overall: Among the Susac syndrome patients who were sequenced, clinically active disease was present in roughly six and clinical remission was observed in under ten. At blood withdrawal, Susac syndrome patients were either therapy-naive, taking corticosteroids (in some cases with IVIg as well), or taking IVIg alone. Whether CD8+ T cell activation and differentiation in Susac syndrome was antigen driven was tested using repertoire sequencing.

As concerns this clonotype: What antigen it recognizes has not been identified. Base-call qualities are not available, and no considerably larger clone is one nucleotide away.

Compared with germline, V lacks 1 base and J lacks 0 bases; bases without a gene match: 5. CDR1 MGHRA and CDR2 YSYEKL are derived from the germline V gene. Spanning cysteine to phenylalanine, the CDR3 consists of 16 amino acids. Only CDR3 DNA is held: 48 bases, read in frame from base 1. Peripheral blood CD8+ and CD4+ T cells from healthy donors, Susac syndrome patients and multiple sclerosis patients were profiled by high-throughput TCR beta sequencing. The Susac syndrome patients fulfilled recently defined diagnostic criteria for definite or probable disease. Bulk CD8+ and CD4+ T cells were purified by magnetic negative isolation, while CD8+ TEMRA cells were enriched using FACS. Blood was drawn into EDTA tubes, processed within 24 hours, and PBMCs were isolated by density gradient centrifugation. PBMCs destined for TCR sequencing were cryopreserved in liquid nitrogen and later thawed in a 37 °C water bath. The sorted or isolated CD4+, CD8+ and CD8+ TEMRA cells reached a purity of at least 90%.

RNA was extracted using the RNeasy kit, and about 0.5 to 1 ug of the RNA was reverse transcribed with random hexamers. TCR beta CDR3 regions were amplified with the immunoSEQ multiplex PCR assay covering 54 Vbeta and 13 Jbeta segments. PCR amplification bias was corrected using a synthetic template baseline for primer optimization and computational correction. Per the original workflow: Reads were assigned to V, D and J genes according to IMGT and analyzed in immunoSEQ Analyzer, with only productive sequences retained. Clonality was computed as one minus Shannon entropy normalized by log2 of the number of productive unique sequences. Public and private clones were assessed among the 100 most prevalent clones of each patient and control. Clones were defined as Susac-specific when absent from the healthy and MS cohorts, from over 950 published viral clones and from other ImmuneACCESS disease sequences. The public reads were reanalyzed by TCRdb: fastp trimming at Q25, MiXCR alignment, in-frame beta chains only. CDR3 protein duplicates are merged, each entry listing the most common genes and DNA. What appears here as the V and J calls and clone size reflects TCRdb's work, not the paper's. The table for this sample lists approximately 210,000 distinct CDR3 sequences; 94% of them were counted only once. The top ten clonotypes cover 0.15% of the sample.

On the study overall, not on this receptor specifically: No clonal expansion was detected in the CD4+ T cell repertoire of Susac syndrome patients. The TCR sequencing and HLA analysis was acknowledged to have included a relatively small number of individuals.

The clonotype originates from a human donor with Susac syndrome. The sample consisted of CD4+ T cells from PBMCs. Recombination connected TRBV4-1 to TRBJ2-5, and 7 bases in between align with TRBD2. The CDR3 loop reads CASSQVPGGNQETQYF. The bases read TGCGCCAGCAGCCAAGTTCCCGGGGGGAACCAAGAGACCCAGTACTTC.